The subject of this entry is one TCR beta chain. Unmatched junction bases numbered 21, after V lost 5 bases and J lost 5 bases. The CDR3 spans 19 residues. CDR1 and CDR2 (germline): SGHRS, YFSETQ. This sample is drawn from a study of control samples from healthy donors and cancer patients. Produced via immunoSEQ multiplex PCR; TCRdb's table is partial and in-frame only. Of some 150,000 clones in the sample, around 93% were seen once. Sequencing used blood. The gene calls are TRBV5-1 and TRBJ2-3; TRBD2 agrees at 9 bases. The clonotype comes from a woman aged 55-69 years in good health. CDR3 sequence reads: CASRRRAIRGGAGEDTQYF. DNA of the CDR3: TGCGCCAGCAGGAGGCGGGCTATTCGCGGGGGGGCCGGGGAAGATACGCAGTATTTT.